This TCR beta chain was found in a study of T cell therapy after organ transplantation. The time point denotes: 4-8 weeks after completion of therapy. Assay used: immunoSEQ multiplex PCR; TCRdb lists only in-frame clones, some missing. The sample lists about 18,000 clones, 81% occurring once. This clone came up once. Its antigen remains unknown. Germline loops: CDR1 MNHEY, CDR2 SVGAGI. This CDR3 has 15 residues. Trimming pared 2 bases from V and 2 bases from J, leaving 10 bases between. The TCR originated in a human patient who had received a solid organ transplant and had CMV disease. Some of the T cells may derive from the graft donor. The genes are TRBV6-5 and TRBJ1-3; possible D gene TRBD1, 5 bases. Source: CD8+ T cells from blood, taken after autologous CMV-specific T cell therapy. The CDR3 bases are TGTGCCAGCAGTTACGGTGGGGGACCTGGAAACACCATATATTTT. This gives the protein CASSYGGGPGNTIYF.